Below, one T cell receptor (beta chain) is given with its context. The CDR3 consists of 14 residues. Germline V gives CDR1 SEHNR, CDR2 FQNEAQ (reference sequence). Trimming took 5 bases from V and 0 from J, leaving 9 bases between them. Per the original methods: Amplifying reference gene primers gave estimates of nucleated cell counts. Assay: immunoSEQ multiplex PCR; the TCRdb copy retains only in-frame clones and omits some. That table gives V, J and clone size, and the DNA gave D and trimming. Of about 300,000 clones in the sample, 80% to 95% are singletons; the top ten hold 2.2%. This specimen comes from a study of blood T cell repertoires in COVID-19.

The sequencing input was peripheral blood. The chain combines TRBV7-9 with TRBJ2-3; D not certain. This receptor was obtained from a woman aged 30 to 39 with COVID-19, enrolled during active disease. The DNA for the CDR3 is TGTGCCAGCAGCGTTACACAGAGCACAGATACGCAGTATTTT. Translated: CASSVTQSTDTQYF.